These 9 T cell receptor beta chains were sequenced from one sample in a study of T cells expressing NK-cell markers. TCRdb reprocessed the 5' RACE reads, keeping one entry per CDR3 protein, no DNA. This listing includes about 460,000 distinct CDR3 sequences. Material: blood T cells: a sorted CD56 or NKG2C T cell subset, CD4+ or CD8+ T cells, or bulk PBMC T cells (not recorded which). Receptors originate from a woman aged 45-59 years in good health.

CDR3 amino acids: CASRDTGGGSNEQFF. The V and J genes are TRBV6-5 and TRBJ2-1; TCRdb selects TRBD1, and the lack of DNA leaves this call unchecked. Germline-derived CDR1 and CDR2 are MNHEY and SVGAGI. The CDR3 consists of 15 residues.

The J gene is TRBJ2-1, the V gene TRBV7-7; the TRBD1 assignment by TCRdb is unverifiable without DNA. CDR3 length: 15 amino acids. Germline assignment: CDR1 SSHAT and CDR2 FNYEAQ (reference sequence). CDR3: CASSHNRGPDNEQFF. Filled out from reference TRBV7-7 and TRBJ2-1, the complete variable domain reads GAGVSQSPRYKVTKRGQDVTLRCDPISSHATLYWYQQALGQGPEFLTYFNYEAQPDKSGLPSDRFSAERPEGSISTLTIQRTEQRDSAMYRCASSHNRGPDNEQFFGPGTRLTVL.

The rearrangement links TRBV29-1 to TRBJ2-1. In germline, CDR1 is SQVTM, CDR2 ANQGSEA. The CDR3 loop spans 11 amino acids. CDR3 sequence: CSVMYYNEQFF.

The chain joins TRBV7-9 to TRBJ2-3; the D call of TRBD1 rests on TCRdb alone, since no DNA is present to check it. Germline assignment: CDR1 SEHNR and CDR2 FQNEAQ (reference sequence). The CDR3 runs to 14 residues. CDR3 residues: CASSLEGQGPSEYF.

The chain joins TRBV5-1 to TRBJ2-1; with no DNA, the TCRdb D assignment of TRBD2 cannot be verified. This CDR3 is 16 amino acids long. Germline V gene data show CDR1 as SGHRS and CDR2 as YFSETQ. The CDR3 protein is CASSTGTSGSYNEQFF.

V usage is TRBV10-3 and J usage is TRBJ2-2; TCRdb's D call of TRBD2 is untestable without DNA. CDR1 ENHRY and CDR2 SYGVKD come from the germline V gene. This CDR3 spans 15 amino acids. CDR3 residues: CAISESGKAAGELFF.

This CDR3 is CATSESRGRNQETQYF. V and J are TRBV24-1 and TRBJ2-5. The CDR3 sequence is 16 residues long. CDR1 and CDR2 from the germline V gene are KGHDR and SFDVKD.

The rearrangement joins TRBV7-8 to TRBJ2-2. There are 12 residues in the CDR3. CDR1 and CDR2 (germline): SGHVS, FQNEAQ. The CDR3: CASSRRTGELFF.

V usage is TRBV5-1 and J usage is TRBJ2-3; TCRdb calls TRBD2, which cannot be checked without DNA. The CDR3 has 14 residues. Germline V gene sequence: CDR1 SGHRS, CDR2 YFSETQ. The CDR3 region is CASSIGGTQDTQYF.